This entry concerns a single T cell receptor beta chain. What it recognizes is unknown. Clones were sequenced by immunoSEQ multiplex PCR, and TCRdb holds only the in-frame ones, with some missing. Among approximately 20,000 clones listed, 81% were seen once. This specimen belongs to a study of CD4 T cells in relation to SARS-CoV-2 and coronaviruses. Across the whole study: PBMCs were cultured with antigen for roughly 9 days before TCR beta sequencing.

Looked up from germline, CDR1 is SGHRS and CDR2 is YFSETQ. The CDR3 consists of 15 residues. V lost 7 bases, J lost 0 bases, and 14 bases lay in between. General study results and limits: No donor gave both pre-pandemic and post-infection samples.

CD4+ T cells from unexposed donors were obtained before the COVID-19 pandemic (2011-2018). Isolation of CD4+ T cells took place after about 9 days in culture. The chain has TRBV5-1 and TRBJ2-1; possibly TRBD2 for D (6 bases). What was sequenced was CD4+ T cells from PBMCs, cultured in vitro. The TCR originated in a human donor in good health. CDR3 DNA sequence: TGCGCCAGCTCGGTAGCGGTAGGCTCCTACAATGAGCAGTTCTTC. Its translation: CASSVAVGSYNEQFF.